These 23 T cell receptor beta chains share one sample of origin, sequenced in a study of identical twins. TCRdb re-analysed the 5' RACE reads in MiXCR, keeping a single row per CDR3 protein. The table shows hundreds of thousands of distinct CDR3 sequences, with approximately 9% occurring only once. Sequencing used memory (CD45RO+) T cells sorted from blood. All receptors come from a woman younger than 30 in good health.

This clonotype showed up many times. This chain uses TRBV20-1 with TRBJ2-3; 10 nucleotides align to TRBD1. The germline CDR1 and CDR2 sequences are DFQATT and SNEGSKA (reference sequence). The length of the CDR3 is 14 residues. J gave up 2 bases and V 6 bases, and 5 bases lay outside the gene matches. The DNA of the CDR3 is TGCAGTGCAGGGGACAGGGGCTTCACAGATACGCAGTATTTT. As protein: CSAGDRGFTDTQYF.

This clonotype was seen many times. The chain links TRBV7-2 to TRBJ2-5, with D possibly called TRBD1 or TRBD2 (5 bases each). The CDR3 is 13 residues long. CDR1 is SGHTA and CDR2 is FQGNSA in the germline V gene. V lost 0 bases, J lost 5 bases, and 7 bases lay in between. The DNA for the CDR3 is TGTGCCAGCAGCTTAGCGGGGGTGGAGACCCAGTACTTC. Translation: CASSLAGVETQYF.

This clonotype was counted many times. The rearrangement joins TRBV10-3 to TRBJ1-2; D remains unclear. The V gene lost 2 bases and the J gene lost 1 base, with 8 bases spanning the gap. CDR3 length equals 14 residues. Germline values: CDR1 ENHRY, CDR2 SYGVKD. The CDR3 sequence: CAISEDGRNYGYTF. In nucleotides, the CDR3 is TGTGCCATCAGTGAGGACGGGCGTAACTATGGCTACACCTTC.

The chain has TRBV20-1 and TRBJ2-7; TRBD2 might be the D (6 bases). The V end was cut by 3 bases, the J end by 0 bases, with 12 bases between. CDR1 and CDR2 (germline): DFQATT, SNEGSKA (reference sequence). The CDR3 has 14 residues. The CDR3 here is CSASRAGSSYEQYF. The CDR3 DNA is TGCAGTGCTAGCAGGGCGGGGAGCTCCTACGAGCAGTACTTC.

This clonotype was recorded at least ten times. The chain couples TRBV5-1 to TRBJ2-2; unclear D gene. V lost 1 base and J 6 bases, leaving 7 bases between the germline ends. From germline, CDR1 is SGHRS and CDR2 YFSETQ. The CDR3 extends over 13 amino acids. The CDR3 reads CASSLFPSGELFF. The DNA for the CDR3 is TGCGCCAGCAGCTTGTTTCCCTCCGGGGAGCTGTTTTTT. The full variable domain, with the rest looked up from reference TRBV5-1 and TRBJ2-2, is KAGVTQTPRYLIKTRGQQVTLSCSPISGHRSVSWYQQTPGQGLQFLFEYFSETQRNKGNFPGRFSGRQFSNSRSEMNVSTLELGDSALYLCASSLFPSGELFFGEGSRLTVL.

CDR3 in DNA: TGTGCCAGCAGTTTTATTCCTAGAGAAAACGAGCAGTACTTC. Translating it yields CASSFIPRENEQYF. The rearrangement uses TRBV12-3 or TRBV12-4 and TRBJ2-7, with D hard to call. V was trimmed by 3 bases and J by 5 bases, leaving 14 bases between them. This CDR3 is 14 amino acids long.

This clonotype was counted between two and nine times. The DNA of the CDR3 is TGTGCCAGCAGTTTAGAAATTTGGGCGGGTGAGCAGTTCTTC. Protein product: CASSLEIWAGEQFF. This chain links TRBV12-3 or TRBV12-4 with TRBJ2-1; D perhaps matches TRBD2 (5 bases). This CDR3 region has 14 residues. V gave up 1 base and J gave up 9 bases, with 13 bases separating them.

This clonotype was detected only a few times. The chain joins TRBV18 to TRBJ2-7; 9 bases match TRBD1. V shed 6 bases and J 7 bases; nucleotides not matched to a gene: 10. CDR1 is KGHSH and CDR2 is LQKENI in the germline V gene. This CDR3 is 14 amino acids long. The CDR3 is CASSRGQGTREQYF. The CDR3 DNA follows: TGTGCCAGCTCCCGGGGACAGGGAACGAGAGAGCAGTACTTC.

This chain joins TRBV3-1 and TRBJ2-7, with 7 nucleotides matching TRBD1. The CDR3 runs 12 residues. Trimming took 5 bases from V and 13 from J; bases not matched to a gene: 11. Germline V gene sequence: CDR1 LGHDT, CDR2 YNNKEL (reference sequence). The CDR3 sequence: CASSNTGAGSYF. The CDR3 bases are TGTGCCAGCAGCAATACAGGGGCTGGATCCTACTTC.

At least ten counts were recorded for this clonotype. This chain joins TRBV20-1 and TRBJ1-2, with D tentatively TRBD1 (6 bases). Germline CDR1 reads DFQATT; CDR2 reads SNEGSKA (reference sequence). The CDR3 is 12 residues long. The V end lost 2 bases, the J end lost 6 bases, and 10 bases lay between the germline ends. The CDR3 nucleotides read TGCAGTGCTAGACATACAGGGCATGGCTACACCTTC. As protein: CSARHTGHGYTF.

This chain connects TRBV18 to TRBJ2-4, with D tentatively TRBD1 or TRBD2 (5 bases each). Germline V gene data show CDR1 as KGHSH and CDR2 as LQKENI. The CDR3 loop spans 14 amino acids. V was cut by 8 bases and J by 0 bases, with 11 bases left in between. The CDR3 loop reads CASLPGTAKNIQYF. Here the CDR3 DNA reads TGTGCCAGCCTACCTGGGACAGCCAAAAACATTCAGTACTTC.

This chain uses TRBV11-1 with TRBJ2-3, with 9 nucleotides matching TRBD2. J gave up 0 bases and V 1 base, and 8 bases lay outside the gene matches. The germline V gene encodes CDR1 SGHAT and CDR2 FQDESV (reference sequence). CDR3 length equals 18 residues. CDR3 DNA sequence: TGTGCCAGCAGCTTAGGAGCGGGGGGACCCCTTAGCACAGATACGCAGTATTTT. Its translation: CASSLGAGGPLSTDTQYF.

In its sample, this clonotype was seen a few times. V and J are TRBV5-1 and TRBJ1-2, with D unclear. Looked up from germline, CDR1 is SGHRS and CDR2 is YFSETQ. This CDR3 region has 13 residues. Between the trimmed V and J ends, which lost 4 bases and 4 bases, there was a span of 11 bases. The CDR3 here is CASSNREGYGYTF. CDR3 DNA sequence: TGCGCCAGCAGCAACCGGGAGGGCTATGGCTACACCTTC.

The table lists this clonotype with a few counts. The CDR3: CASSVNPSPEGDTQYF. The CDR3 DNA reads as TGTGCCAGCAGCGTAAATCCTTCCCCCGAGGGAGATACGCAGTATTTT. The V call is TRBV9, the J call TRBJ2-3; D may be TRBD2 (5 bases). This CDR3 has 16 residues. V lost 1 base to trimming and J lost 5 bases, with 17 bases between them. The germline V gene encodes CDR1 SGDLS and CDR2 YYNGEE.

The sample holds a few counts of this clonotype. The rearrangement joins TRBV20-1 to TRBJ2-1; 8 positions agree with TRBD1. The CDR3 loop spans 14 amino acids. The germline V gene has CDR1 DFQATT and CDR2 SNEGSKA (reference sequence). V lost 6 bases and J lost 0; bases outside the gene matches: 4. This chain's CDR3 is CSARQGSSYNEQFF. CDR3 sequence (DNA): TGCAGTGCCAGACAGGGGAGCTCCTACAATGAGCAGTTCTTC.

The chain combines TRBV20-1 with TRBJ1-6; no clear D. The CDR3 is 13 amino acids. V was trimmed by 4 bases and J by 5 bases, leaving 9 bases between them. Per germline, CDR1 DFQATT and CDR2 SNEGSKA (reference sequence). For the CDR3, the DNA is TGCAGTGCTACTACTGAGAATAATTCACCCCTCCACTTT. Its protein product is CSATTENNSPLHF.

Many counts were recorded for this clonotype. The chain couples TRBV6-2 or TRBV6-3 to TRBJ1-1, with TRBD1 as a possible D gene (5 bases). V was cut by 8 bases and J by 1 base, with 11 bases left in between. This CDR3 has 13 residues. The germline gives CDR1 MNHEY, CDR2 SVGEGT. The CDR3 here is CASGQTENTEAFF. In DNA, the CDR3 is TGTGCCAGCGGCCAGACAGAGAACACTGAAGCTTTCTTT.

In its sample, this clonotype was seen many times. This chain joins TRBV4-2 and TRBJ2-3; the D call may be TRBD1 or TRBD2 (5 bases each). V lost 0 bases to trimming and J lost 1 base, with 17 bases between them. The CDR3 loop spans 18 amino acids. Germline CDR1 reads LGHNA; CDR2 reads YNFKEQ. The CDR3 region is CASSQDHSRGPRTDTQYF. The DNA of the CDR3 is TGTGCCAGCAGCCAAGATCACAGCCGGGGACCCCGCACAGATACGCAGTATTTT.

This clonotype has only a few counts. V gene TRBV7-7 combines with J gene TRBJ2-1; maybe TRBD2 (6 bases). Trimming took 5 bases from V and 7 from J, leaving 12 bases between them. The CDR3 runs 13 residues. Germline lookup yields CDR1 SSHAT and CDR2 FNYEAQ (reference sequence). The CDR3 DNA follows: TGTGCCAGCAGCCGGGACTTCCTAAATGAGCAGTTCTTC. Protein product: CASSRDFLNEQFF.

There are many counts of this clonotype. V is TRBV7-2 and J is TRBJ2-1; 9 positions match TRBD2. The junction had 10 bases not matched to a gene; V was cut back by 6 bases and J by 7 bases. The CDR3 is made up of 15 amino acids. Germline loops: CDR1 SGHTA, CDR2 FQGNSA. The CDR3 nucleotides read TGTGCCAGCAGTCGACTAGCGGTCGGAGGAAATGAGCAGTTCTTC. Protein sequence: CASSRLAVGGNEQFF.

This clonotype was observed a handful of times. The rearrangement uses TRBV4-2 and TRBJ1-6; D perhaps matches TRBD1 (6 bases). The CDR3 has 16 amino acids. Trimming pared 0 bases from V and 8 bases from J, leaving 14 bases between. The germline gives CDR1 LGHNA, CDR2 YNFKEQ. In DNA form, the CDR3 reads TGTGCCAGCAGCCAAGAAGAGGGCAGGGGCGATTCACCCCTCCACTTT. Translating it yields CASSQEEGRGDSPLHF.

This clonotype was found many times. The V and J genes are TRBV12-3 or TRBV12-4 and TRBJ1-1; perhaps TRBD1 as D (5 bases). Deletions cut 3 bases from V and 3 bases from J, with 8 bases between. This CDR3 contains 13 residues. CDR3 nucleotides: TGTGCCAGCAGTTTTGGGGACGACACTGAAGCTTTCTTT. It encodes CASSFGDDTEAFF.

The V and J genes are TRBV5-1 and TRBJ2-1, with D perhaps TRBD1 (5 bases). Looked up from germline, CDR1 is SGHRS and CDR2 is YFSETQ. Between the trimmed V and J ends, which lost 1 base and 9 bases, there was a span of 14 bases. This CDR3 region has 14 residues. CDR3 region: CASSLMQGKSEQFF. The CDR3 region has the DNA TGCGCCAGCAGCTTGATGCAGGGTAAAAGTGAGCAGTTCTTC.